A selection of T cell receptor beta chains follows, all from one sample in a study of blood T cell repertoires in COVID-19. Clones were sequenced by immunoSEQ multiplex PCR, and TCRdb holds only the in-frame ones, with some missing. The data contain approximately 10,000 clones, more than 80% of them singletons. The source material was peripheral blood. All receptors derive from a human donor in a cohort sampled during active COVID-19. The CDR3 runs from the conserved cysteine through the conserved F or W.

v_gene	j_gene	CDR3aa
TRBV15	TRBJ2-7	CATSRDQGREQYF
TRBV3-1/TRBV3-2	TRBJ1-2	CASSPGGHLPYGYTF
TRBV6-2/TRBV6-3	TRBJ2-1	CASSYVGGWQFF
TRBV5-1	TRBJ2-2	CASSLVAGLPGPGELFF
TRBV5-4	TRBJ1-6	CASSLRGRNSPLHF
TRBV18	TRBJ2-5	CASSPSGGGETQYF
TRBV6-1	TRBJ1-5	CASSERRGANQPQHF
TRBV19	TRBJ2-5	CASSIGGLLQETQYF
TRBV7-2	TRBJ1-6	CASSNVRSYNSPLHF
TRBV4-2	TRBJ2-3	CASSQEDRLDAQYF
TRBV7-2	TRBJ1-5	CASSVGQVNQPQHF
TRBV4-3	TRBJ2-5	CASSQTTTGTQYF
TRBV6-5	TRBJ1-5	CASRGTGYQPQHF
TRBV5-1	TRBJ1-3	CASSLEFAPGNTIYF
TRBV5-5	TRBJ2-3	CASSLGGGTSISTDTQYF
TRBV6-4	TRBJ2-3	CASSTGTSGGTDTQYF
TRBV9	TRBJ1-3	CASSPHPPEQGTGNTIYF
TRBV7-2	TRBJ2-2	CASSRDSTGELFF
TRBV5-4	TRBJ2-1	CASSLEAGGGYEQFF
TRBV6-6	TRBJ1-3	CASRDRGSGNTIYF
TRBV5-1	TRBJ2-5	CASSPTMAERGTQYF
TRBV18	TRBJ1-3	CASSGGDGSSGNTIYF
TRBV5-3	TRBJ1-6	CARSDPGQGPSPLHF
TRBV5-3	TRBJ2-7	CARSLIIAEERKYVEQYF
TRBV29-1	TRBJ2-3	CSVGTLAEYTDTQYF
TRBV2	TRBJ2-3	CASSGQGVGTDTQYF
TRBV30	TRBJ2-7	CAWSVTGLGEQYF
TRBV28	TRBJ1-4	CASSLIGEKLFF
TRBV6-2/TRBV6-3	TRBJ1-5	CASSRQGAYEPQHF
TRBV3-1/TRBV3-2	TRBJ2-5	CASSLGLAGIQETQYF
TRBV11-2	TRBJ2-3	CASSTMGAQDYTQYF
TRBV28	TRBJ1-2	CASSFPPGDTNYGYTF
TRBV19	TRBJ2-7	CASANRGDEQYF
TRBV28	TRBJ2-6	CASSPGRGGSGANVLTF
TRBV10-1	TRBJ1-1	CASSEGGKVSEAFF
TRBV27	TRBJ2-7	CASRDSGGAEQYF
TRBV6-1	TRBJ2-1	CASSDIGLASNEQFF
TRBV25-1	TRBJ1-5	CASSEQGSNQPQHF
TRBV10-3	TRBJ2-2	CAISESGANTGELFF
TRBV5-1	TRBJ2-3	CASSPVNTDTQYF
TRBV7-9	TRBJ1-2	CASSPVTSRRQDYGYTF
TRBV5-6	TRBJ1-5	CASSLGGYSNQPQHF